This TCR beta chain derives from a study of cytomegalovirus exposure and HLA in healthy donors. Study-level results: Cytomegalovirus association was listed for approximately 150 TCR beta chains.

The CDR3 runs to 16 residues. Germline V lookup: CDR1 SGDLS, CDR2 YYNGEE. Trimming cost V 4 bases and J 1 base, with 16 bases left between them. Primers included in the PCR were 60 Vbeta and 13 Jbeta primers. The repertoire was sequenced with immunoSEQ multiplex PCR; TCRdb's copy has only in-frame clones and lacks some. The table includes under 150,000 clones, 75% to 85% detected once. As to this clone: Its antigen is not known.

Sequencing was done on a sample of PBMCs. The genes are TRBV9 and TRBJ2-3; D possibly corresponds to TRBD2 (6 bases). The origin of this receptor is a female donor in good health and CMV-seropositive. This CDR3 is CASSSMGGDRTDTQYF. CDR3 nucleotides: TGTGCCAGCAGCTCTATGGGGGGAGACCGCACAGATACGCAGTATTTT.